This TCR beta chain appears in the sequencing data of a study of cytomegalovirus exposure and HLA in healthy donors. Germline CDR1 MNHEY, CDR2 SMNVEV (reference sequence). This CDR3 is built from 15 residues. The junction had 10 bases not matched to a gene; V was cut back by 5 bases and J by 8 bases. Vbeta (60) and Jbeta (13) primers were used in the PCR. Clones were sequenced by immunoSEQ multiplex PCR, and TCRdb holds only the in-frame ones, with some missing. The sample lists 90,000 to 150,000 clones; roughly four fifths were seen once. This clonotype was obtained from a man aged 50-59 years in good health and CMV-seropositive. Sequencing was performed on PBMCs. The V gene is TRBV27, the J gene TRBJ2-1; 9 nucleotides agree with TRBD2. The CDR3 loop reads CASSPPGLASDEQFF. CDR3 sequence (DNA): TGTGCCAGCAGTCCCCCGGGACTAGCAAGCGATGAGCAGTTCTTC.